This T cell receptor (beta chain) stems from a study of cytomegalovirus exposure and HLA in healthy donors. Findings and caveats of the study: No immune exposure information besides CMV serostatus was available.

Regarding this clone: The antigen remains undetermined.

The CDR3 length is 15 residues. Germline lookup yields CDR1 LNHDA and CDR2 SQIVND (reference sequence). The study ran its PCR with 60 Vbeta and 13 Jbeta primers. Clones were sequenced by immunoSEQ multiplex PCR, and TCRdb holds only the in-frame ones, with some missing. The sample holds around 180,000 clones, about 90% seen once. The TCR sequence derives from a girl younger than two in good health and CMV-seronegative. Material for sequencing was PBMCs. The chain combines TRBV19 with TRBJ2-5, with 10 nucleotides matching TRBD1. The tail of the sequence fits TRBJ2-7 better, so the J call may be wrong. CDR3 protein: CASSTPGQGPYEQYF. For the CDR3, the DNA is TGTGCCAGTAGTACACCGGGACAGGGGCCCTACGAGCAGTACTTC.